This TCR beta chain was captured in a study of blood T cell repertoires in COVID-19. Measured with immunoSEQ multiplex PCR; TCRdb has only the in-frame clones, and not every one. The sample records about 69,000 clones, 90% being singletons. The length of the CDR3 is 15 residues. From germline, CDR1 is MDHEN and CDR2 SYDVKM. The J segment lost 3 bases and the V segment lost 6 bases, leaving 8 bases of the junction unmatched. The sample comprised peripheral blood. This sequence originates from a woman younger than 30 with acute or convalescent COVID-19. The J gene is TRBJ2-3, the V gene TRBV28; 8 bases line up with TRBD2. CDR3 nucleotides: TGTGCCAGCAGCCGCCGGGGGGGCCGAACAGATACGCAGTATTTT. It encodes CASSRRGGRTDTQYF.